The 8 T cell receptor beta chains below all came from one sample that was sequenced in a study of blood T cell repertoires in COVID-19. Assay used: immunoSEQ multiplex PCR; TCRdb lists only in-frame clones, some missing. The sample lists over 250,000 clones, approximately 85% occurring once. Sequencing was performed on peripheral blood. These receptor sequences come from a woman in her 70s with acute or convalescent COVID-19.

V is TRBV9 and J is TRBJ1-3; D is unresolved. Germline CDR1 and CDR2: SGDLS and YYNGEE. The CDR3 contains 14 residues. V was trimmed by 2 bases and J by 0 bases, leaving 6 bases between them. The CDR3 here is CASSVHSSGNTIYF. The CDR3 region has the DNA TGTGCCAGCAGCGTCCATAGCTCTGGAAACACCATATATTTT.

This rearrangement joins TRBV7-9 to TRBJ1-2; no reliable D call. This CDR3 spans 13 amino acids. The germline V gene encodes CDR1 SEHNR and CDR2 FQNEAQ (reference sequence). V lost 8 bases to trimming and J lost 2 bases, with 12 bases between them. DNA of the CDR3: TGTGCCAGCCGCGCACCACGGAACTATGGCTACACCTTC. Translation: CASRAPRNYGYTF.

V gene TRBV7-3 combines with J gene TRBJ2-3; TRBD2 matches 7 bases. V gave up 2 bases and J gave up 5 bases; unmatched junction bases: 7. Germline V gene lookup returns CDR1 SGHTA and CDR2 FQGTGA. The CDR3 has 15 amino acids. For the CDR3, the DNA is TGTGCCAGCAGCTTAGGGTGGCGGGGGAAAGATACGCAGTATTTT. Protein: CASSLGWRGKDTQYF.

This clone turned up a few times. The chain recombines TRBV4-1 with TRBJ1-2; D perhaps matches TRBD1 (6 bases). The CDR3 contains 17 residues. CDR1 and CDR2 from the germline V gene are MGHRA and YSYEKL. Trimming removed 2 bases from V and 3 bases from J, with 19 bases in between. Written as DNA, the CDR3 is TGCGCCAGCAGCCAACTAGGGTTGAGAGGGGGATACTATGGCTACACCTTC. It translates to CASSQLGLRGGYYGYTF.

This sequence joins TRBV5-4 and TRBJ2-1; 10 nucleotides agree with TRBD2. Germline CDR1 is SGHNT and CDR2 is YYREEE (reference sequence). Unmatched junction bases numbered 10, after V lost 0 bases and J lost 7 bases. The CDR3 runs to 17 residues. In DNA form, the CDR3 reads TGTGCCAGCAGCTTGGGGGGGGCGGGACTAGCGCTGAATGAGCAGTTCTTC. It codes for CASSLGGAGLALNEQFF. The complete variable domain, with remaining parts taken from reference TRBV5-4 and TRBJ2-1, reads ETGVTQSPTHLIKTRGQQVTLRCSSQSGHNTVSWYQQALGQGPQFIFQYYREEENGRGNFPPRFSGLQFPNYSSELNVNALELDDSALYLCASSLGGAGLALNEQFFGPGTRLTVL.

This chain uses TRBV6-5 with TRBJ1-1; 12 bases are shared with TRBD1. Trimming took 0 bases from V and 9 from J; bases not matched to a gene: 8. CDR1 and CDR2 (germline): MNHEY, SVGAGI. This CDR3 region has 16 residues. CDR3 DNA sequence: TGTGCCAGCAGTTACTCGAGTAGGGACAGGGGGCTTCAAGCTTTCTTT. It encodes CASSYSSRDRGLQAFF.

This clone was seen a few times. This chain connects TRBV18 to TRBJ2-7; 9 bases match TRBD2. Looked up from germline, CDR1 is KGHSH and CDR2 is LQKENI. The V and J ends lost 4 bases and 2 bases, in that order; junction bases with no gene match: 6. The CDR3 sequence is 15 residues long. CDR3: CASSQTGTSPYEQYF. The DNA of the CDR3 is TGTGCCAGCTCACAAACCGGGACTAGCCCCTACGAGCAGTACTTC. Using reference TRBV18 and TRBJ2-7 for the parts outside the CDR3, the full variable domain is NAGVMQNPRHLVRRRGQEARLRCSPMKGHSHVYWYRQLPEEGLKFMVYLQKENIIDESGMPKERFSAEFPKEGPSILRIQQVVRGDSAAYFCASSQTGTSPYEQYFGPGTRLTVT.

J is TRBJ1-1 and V is TRBV5-1; D unresolved. CDR1 SGHRS and CDR2 YFSETQ come from the germline V gene. V was pared by 2 bases and J by 0 bases, with 11 bases between. The CDR3 totals 15 residues. CDR3 nucleotide sequence: TGCGCCAGCAGCTTCGGAGGGTTGATGAACACTGAAGCTTTCTTT. Protein sequence: CASSFGGLMNTEAFF. Supplemented by reference TRBV5-1 and TRBJ1-1, the full variable domain reads KAGVTQTPRYLIKTRGQQVTLSCSPISGHRSVSWYQQTPGQGLQFLFEYFSETQRNKGNFPGRFSGRQFSNSRSEMNVSTLELGDSALYLCASSFGGLMNTEAFFGQGTRLTVV.